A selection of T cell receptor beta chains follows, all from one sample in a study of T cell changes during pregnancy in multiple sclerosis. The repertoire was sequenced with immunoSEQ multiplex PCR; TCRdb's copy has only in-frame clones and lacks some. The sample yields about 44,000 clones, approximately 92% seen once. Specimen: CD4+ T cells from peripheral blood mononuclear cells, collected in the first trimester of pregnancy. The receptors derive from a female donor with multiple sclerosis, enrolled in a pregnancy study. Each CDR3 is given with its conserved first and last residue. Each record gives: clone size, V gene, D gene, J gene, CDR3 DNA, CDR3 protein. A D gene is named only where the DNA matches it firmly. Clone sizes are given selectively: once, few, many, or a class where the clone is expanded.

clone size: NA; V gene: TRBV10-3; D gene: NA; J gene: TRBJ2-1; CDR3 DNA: TGTGCCATCAGTGTCCTGGGGCAACCCGAAACGGGTGAGCAGTTCTTC; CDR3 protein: CAISVLGQPETGEQFF
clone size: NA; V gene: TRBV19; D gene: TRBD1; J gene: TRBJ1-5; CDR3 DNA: TGTGCCAGTAGTCAACCACAGGGGGCAGGCAATCAGCCCCAGCATTTT; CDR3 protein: CASSQPQGAGNQPQHF
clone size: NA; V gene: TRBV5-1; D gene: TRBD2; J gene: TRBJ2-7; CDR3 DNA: TGCGCCAGCAGTCCTAGCGGGAGCTCCTACGAGCAGTACTTC; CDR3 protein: CASSPSGSSYEQYF
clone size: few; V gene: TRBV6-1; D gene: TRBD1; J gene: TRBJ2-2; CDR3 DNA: TGTGCCAGCAGTGAGCCGGGACAGGGGGCCCCCGGGGAGCTGTTTTTT; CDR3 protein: CASSEPGQGAPGELFF
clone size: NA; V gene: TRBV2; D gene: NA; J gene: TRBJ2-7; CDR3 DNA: TGTGCCAGCGGACAGAGGTACGAGCAGTACTTC; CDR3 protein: CASGQRYEQYF
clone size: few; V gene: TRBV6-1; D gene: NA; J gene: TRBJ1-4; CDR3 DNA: TGTGCCAGCATAGAGGACAGCTTAATAAAGGGGGTGTTTTTT; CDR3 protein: CASIEDSLIKGVFF
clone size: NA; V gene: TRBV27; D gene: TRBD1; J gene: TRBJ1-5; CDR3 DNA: TGTGCCAGCAGTTCCGGGACAGGGGGCGGCAATCAGCCCCAGCATTTT; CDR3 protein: CASSSGTGGGNQPQHF
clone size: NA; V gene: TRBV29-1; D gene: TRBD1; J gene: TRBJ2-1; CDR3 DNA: TGCAGCGTTGACCAGGGGGTGAACGATGAGCAGTTCTTC; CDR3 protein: CSVDQGVNDEQFF
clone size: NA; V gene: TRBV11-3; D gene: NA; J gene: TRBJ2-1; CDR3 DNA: TGTGCCAGCAGCTTGGACTCGAGCTCCTACAATGAGCAGTTCTTC; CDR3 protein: CASSLDSSSYNEQFF
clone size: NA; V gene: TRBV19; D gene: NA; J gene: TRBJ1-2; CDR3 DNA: TGTGCCAGTAGTAGCGGGAGCTTTAACTATGGCTACACCTTC; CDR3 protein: CASSSGSFNYGYTF
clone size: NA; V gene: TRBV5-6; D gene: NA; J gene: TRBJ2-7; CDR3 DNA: TGTGCCAGCAGCAACCCCAGGGTCCATACCTACGAGCAGTACTTC; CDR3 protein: CASSNPRVHTYEQYF
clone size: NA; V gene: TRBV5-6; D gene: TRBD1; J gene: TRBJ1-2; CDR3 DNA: TGTGCCAGCAGCCGACCGGGACAGGCGTATGGCTACACCTTC; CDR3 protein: CASSRPGQAYGYTF
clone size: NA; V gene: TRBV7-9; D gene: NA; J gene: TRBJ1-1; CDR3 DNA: TGTGCCAGCAGCTTAGGCGGGGCCGGACGGGTGAACACTGAAGCTTTCTTT; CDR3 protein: CASSLGGAGRVNTEAFF
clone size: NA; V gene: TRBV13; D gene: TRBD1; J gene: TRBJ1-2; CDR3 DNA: TGTGCCAGCAGCTACCGACAGGGCAGATCTGGCTACACCTTC; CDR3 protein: CASSYRQGRSGYTF
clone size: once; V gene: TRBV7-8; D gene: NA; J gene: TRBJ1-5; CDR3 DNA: TGTGCCAGCAGCTTAGTAGATACAGTAGGCCAGCCCCAGCATTTT; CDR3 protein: CASSLVDTVGQPQHF
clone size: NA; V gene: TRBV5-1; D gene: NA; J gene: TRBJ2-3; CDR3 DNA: TGCGCCAGCAGCTCGATTCTAGCGATAAGGACAGATACGCAGTATTTT; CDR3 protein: CASSSILAIRTDTQYF
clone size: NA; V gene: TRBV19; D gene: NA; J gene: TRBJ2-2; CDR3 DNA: TGTGCCAGTAGTATGTTCCAGGGAGGTAACACCGGGGAGCTGTTTTTT; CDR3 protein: CASSMFQGGNTGELFF
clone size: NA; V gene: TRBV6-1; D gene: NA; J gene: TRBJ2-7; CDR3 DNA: TGTGCCAGCAGTGTGGGTAGCCGCTCCTACGAGCAGTACTTC; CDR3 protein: CASSVGSRSYEQYF
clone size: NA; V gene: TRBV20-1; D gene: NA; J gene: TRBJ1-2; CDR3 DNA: TGCAGTGCTGGGGATACAGGGAGCTACACCTTC; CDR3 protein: CSAGDTGSYTF
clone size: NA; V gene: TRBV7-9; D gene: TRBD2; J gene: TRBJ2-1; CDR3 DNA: TGTGCCAGCAGCTTAGGACTAGCGGGAGTGGGGGAGCAGTTCTTC; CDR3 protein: CASSLGLAGVGEQFF
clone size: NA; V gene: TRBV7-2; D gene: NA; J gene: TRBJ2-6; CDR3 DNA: TGTGCCAGCAGCTTAAACAGTGGAGGTACTGGGGCCAACGTCCTGACTTTC; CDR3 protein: CASSLNSGGTGANVLTF
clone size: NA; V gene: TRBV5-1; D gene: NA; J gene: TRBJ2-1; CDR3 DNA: TGCGCCAGCAGCTCGACCGGGTCCGAGAACAATGAGCAGTTCTTC; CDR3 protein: CASSSTGSENNEQFF
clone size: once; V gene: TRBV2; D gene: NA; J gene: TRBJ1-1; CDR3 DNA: TGTGCCACCAAAGCGGGAGTCGGGAACCAGGGGAACACTGAAGCTTTCTTT; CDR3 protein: CATKAGVGNQGNTEAFF
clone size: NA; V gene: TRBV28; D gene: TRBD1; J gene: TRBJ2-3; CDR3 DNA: TGTGCCAGCAGTCCCGGGACAGCTTTCACAGATACGCAGTATTTT; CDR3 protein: CASSPGTAFTDTQYF
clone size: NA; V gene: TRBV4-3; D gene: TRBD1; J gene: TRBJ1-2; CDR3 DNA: TGCGCCAGCAGCCGGGGACAGGGGAGCAACTATGGCTACACCTTC; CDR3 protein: CASSRGQGSNYGYTF
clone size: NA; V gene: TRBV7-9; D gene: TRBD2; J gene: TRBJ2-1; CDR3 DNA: TGTGCCAGCAGCTTAGGCAGCGGGAGAGTTAATGAGCAGTTCTTC; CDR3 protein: CASSLGSGRVNEQFF
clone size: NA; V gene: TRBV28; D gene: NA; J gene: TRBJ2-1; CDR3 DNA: TGTGCCAGCATCTCCCCTTTCGTTTACTACAATGAGCAGTTCTTC; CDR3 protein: CASISPFVYYNEQFF
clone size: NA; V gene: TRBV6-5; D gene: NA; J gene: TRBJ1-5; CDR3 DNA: TGTGCCAGCAGTCGGGGGGACAATAGCAATCAGCCCCAGCATTTT; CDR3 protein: CASSRGDNSNQPQHF
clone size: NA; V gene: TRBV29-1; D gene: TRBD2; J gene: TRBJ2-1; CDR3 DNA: TGCAGCGTTGAAGATCCGACTAGCGGGTCCCTCAATGAGCAGTTCTTC; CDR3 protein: CSVEDPTSGSLNEQFF
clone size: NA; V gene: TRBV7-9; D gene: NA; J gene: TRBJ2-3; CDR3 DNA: TGTGCCAGCAGCTTACGGCGGGATCAGCTTGGGGGCACAGATACGCAGTATTTT; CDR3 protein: CASSLRRDQLGGTDTQYF
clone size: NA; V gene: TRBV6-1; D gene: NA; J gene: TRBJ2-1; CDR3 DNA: TGTGCCACCACTAGAACCAATGAGCAGTTCTTC; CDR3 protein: CATTRTNEQFF
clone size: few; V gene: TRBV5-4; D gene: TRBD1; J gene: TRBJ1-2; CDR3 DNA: TGTGCCAGCAGCCGGGACAGGGGGCAAGGAGGCTACACCTTC; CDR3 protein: CASSRDRGQGGYTF
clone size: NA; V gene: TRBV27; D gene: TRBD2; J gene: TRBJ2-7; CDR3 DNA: TGTGCCAGCAGCGGAAGCGGACTAGCGGGAGTCAAGCAGTACTTC; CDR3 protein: CASSGSGLAGVKQYF
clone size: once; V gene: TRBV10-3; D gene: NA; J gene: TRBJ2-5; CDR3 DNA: TGTGCCACCGCCGGCAGTTGGGAGGAGACCCAGTACTTC; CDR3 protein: CATAGSWEETQYF
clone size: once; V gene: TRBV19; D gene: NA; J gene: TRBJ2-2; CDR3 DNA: TGTGCCAGTAGTATAGAATGGGGCCACGGCCCCGGGGAGCTGTTTTTT; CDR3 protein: CASSIEWGHGPGELFF
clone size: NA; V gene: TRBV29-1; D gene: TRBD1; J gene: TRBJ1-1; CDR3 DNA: TGCAGCGCCCGGACAGGGGGTAACACTGAAGCTTTCTTT; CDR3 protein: CSARTGGNTEAFF
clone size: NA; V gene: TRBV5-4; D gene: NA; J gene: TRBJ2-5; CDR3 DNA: TGTGCCAGCAGCTTGGACAGAAGATCCCAAGAGACCCAGTACTTC; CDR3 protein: CASSLDRRSQETQYF
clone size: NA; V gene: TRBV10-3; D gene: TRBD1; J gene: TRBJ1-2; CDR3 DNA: TGTGCCATCAGGGACGGGACAGGGGTTAACTATGGCTACACCTTC; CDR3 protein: CAIRDGTGVNYGYTF
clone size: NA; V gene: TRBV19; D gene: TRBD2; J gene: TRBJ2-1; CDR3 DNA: TGTGCCAGTGGGACTAGCGGGATTGTTGAGCAGTTCTTC; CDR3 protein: CASGTSGIVEQFF
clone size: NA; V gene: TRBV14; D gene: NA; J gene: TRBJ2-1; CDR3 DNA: TGTGCCAGCAGCTCGCTCTATTTTCAGGGTGGTTCGAATGAGCAGTTCTTC; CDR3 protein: CASSSLYFQGGSNEQFF
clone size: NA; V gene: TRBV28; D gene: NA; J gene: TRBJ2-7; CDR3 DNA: TGTGCCAGCAGAGGGGTCTACGAGCAGTACTTC; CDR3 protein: CASRGVYEQYF
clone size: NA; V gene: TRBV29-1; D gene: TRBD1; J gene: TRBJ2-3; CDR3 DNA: TGCAGCGGCGGACAGGGGGCGTGGGGCACAGATACGCAGTATTTT; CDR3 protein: CSGGQGAWGTDTQYF
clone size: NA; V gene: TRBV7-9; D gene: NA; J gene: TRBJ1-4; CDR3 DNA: TGTGCCAGCAGCACAGGGACGGTGCATAATGAAAAACTGTTTTTT; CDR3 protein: CASSTGTVHNEKLFF
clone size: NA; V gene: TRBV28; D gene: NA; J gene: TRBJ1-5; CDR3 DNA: TGTGCCAGCAGTTTCTCGGGGGGGTGGGCGAATCAGCCCCAGCATTTT; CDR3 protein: CASSFSGGWANQPQHF
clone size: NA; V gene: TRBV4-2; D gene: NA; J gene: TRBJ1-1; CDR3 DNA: TGTGCCAGCAGTCCCCAAGTAATGGGCGGGGGGGACACTGAAGCTTTCTTT; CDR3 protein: CASSPQVMGGGDTEAFF